This TCR beta chain was observed in a study of T-cell memory formation after mild COVID-19. Overall study results and limits: Later expanders leaned toward CD4+, whereas clones contracting from day 15 to 85 were balanced CD4/CD8. Among clones peaking at day 37 in the second wave, SARS-CoV-2 specificity remained unconfirmed.

TCR alpha and TCR beta cDNA libraries carrying sample barcodes and UMIs came from 5'RACE with constant-segment primers. TCRdb independently ran MiXCR on the 5' RACE reads; one entry per CDR3 protein. The table includes more than 300,000 distinct CDR3 sequences, roughly an eighth detected once. Worth noting for this clonotype: Its antigen remains unidentified.

CDR1 is SEHNR, CDR2 FQNEAQ, per germline (reference sequence). This CDR3 contains 16 residues. V shed 5 bases and J shed 1 base, with 15 bases lying between them. This sequence joins TRBV7-9 and TRBJ2-1; unclear D gene. The sequencing sample was made of PBMCs or a T cell subset sorted from them (not recorded which). This sequence was found in a man between 18 and 29 years old who had mild COVID-19 (a few samples of this study predate the infection). Cell type and time point are not known. DNA of the CDR3: TGTGCCAGCAGCGGCGGCAATAGAGTTTCCTACAATGAGCAGTTCTTC. As protein: CASSGGNRVSYNEQFF.